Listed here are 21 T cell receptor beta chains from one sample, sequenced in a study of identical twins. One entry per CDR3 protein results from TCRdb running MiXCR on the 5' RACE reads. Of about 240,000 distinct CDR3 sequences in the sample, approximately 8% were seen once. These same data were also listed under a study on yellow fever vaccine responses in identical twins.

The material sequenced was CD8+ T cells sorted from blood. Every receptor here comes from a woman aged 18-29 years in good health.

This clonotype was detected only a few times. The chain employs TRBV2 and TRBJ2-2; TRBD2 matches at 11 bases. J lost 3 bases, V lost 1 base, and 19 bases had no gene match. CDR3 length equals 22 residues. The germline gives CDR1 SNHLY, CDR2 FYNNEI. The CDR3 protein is CASSEEGSYVVAGGPYTGELFF. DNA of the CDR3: TGTGCCAGCAGTGAAGAGGGGTCTTATGTGGTAGCGGGAGGGCCCTACACCGGGGAGCTGTTTTTT.

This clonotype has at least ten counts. CDR3 sequence reads: CASSQDWTVSEQYF. CDR3 sequence (DNA): TGTGCCAGCAGCCAAGACTGGACAGTAAGCGAGCAGTACTTC. The rearrangement links TRBV14 to TRBJ2-7, with D possibly TRBD1 on 6 matching bases. This CDR3 spans 14 amino acids. V lost 0 bases and J 6 bases, leaving 12 bases between the germline ends. Per germline, CDR1 SGHDN and CDR2 FVKESK.

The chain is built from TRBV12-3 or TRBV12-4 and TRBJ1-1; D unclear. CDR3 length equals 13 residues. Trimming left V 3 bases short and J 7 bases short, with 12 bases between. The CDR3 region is CASSFQAASEAFF. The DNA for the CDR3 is TGTGCCAGCAGTTTTCAGGCGGCCAGTGAAGCTTTCTTT.

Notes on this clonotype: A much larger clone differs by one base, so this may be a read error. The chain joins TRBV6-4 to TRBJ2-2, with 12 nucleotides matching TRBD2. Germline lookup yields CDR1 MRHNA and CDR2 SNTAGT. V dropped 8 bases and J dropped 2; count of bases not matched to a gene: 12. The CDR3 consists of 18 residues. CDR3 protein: CASCRPTSGGHNTGELFF. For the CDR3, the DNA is TGTGCCAGCTGTCGCCCGACTAGCGGGGGCCACAACACCGGGGAGCTGTTTTTT.

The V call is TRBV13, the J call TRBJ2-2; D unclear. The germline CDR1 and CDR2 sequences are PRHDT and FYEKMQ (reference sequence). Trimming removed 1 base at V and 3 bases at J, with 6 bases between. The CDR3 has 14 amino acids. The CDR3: CASSLVRYTGELFF. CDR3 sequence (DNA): TGTGCCAGCAGCTTAGTGCGTTACACCGGGGAGCTGTTTTTT.

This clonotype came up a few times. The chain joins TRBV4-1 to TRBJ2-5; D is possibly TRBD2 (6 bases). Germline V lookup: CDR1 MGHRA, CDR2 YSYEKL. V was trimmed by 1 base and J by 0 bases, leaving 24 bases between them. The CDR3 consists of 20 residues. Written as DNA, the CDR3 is TGCGCCAGCAGCCAAGGTCCAGGTGGAGGGGCGCTTCGGGACCAAGAGACCCAGTACTTC. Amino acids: CASSQGPGGGALRDQETQYF.

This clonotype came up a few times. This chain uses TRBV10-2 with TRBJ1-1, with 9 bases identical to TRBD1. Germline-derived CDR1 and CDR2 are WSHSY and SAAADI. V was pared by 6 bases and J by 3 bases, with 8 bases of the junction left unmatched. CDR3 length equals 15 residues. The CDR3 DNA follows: TGCGCCAGCAGCCAGGGACAGGGTGGGTACACTGAAGCTTTCTTT. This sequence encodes CASSQGQGGYTEAFF.

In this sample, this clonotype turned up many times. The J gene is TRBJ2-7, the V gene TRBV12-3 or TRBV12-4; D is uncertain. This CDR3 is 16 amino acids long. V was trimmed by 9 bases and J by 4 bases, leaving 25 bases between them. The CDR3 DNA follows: TGTGCCAGACCTACACCCTCATGCGGCAGTAAATACGAGCAGTACGTC. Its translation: CARPTPSCGSKYEQYV.

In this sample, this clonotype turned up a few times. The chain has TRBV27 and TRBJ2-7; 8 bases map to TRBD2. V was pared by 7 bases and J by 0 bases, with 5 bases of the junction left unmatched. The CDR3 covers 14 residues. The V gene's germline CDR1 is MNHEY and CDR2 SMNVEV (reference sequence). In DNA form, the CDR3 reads TGTGCCAGCAACAGCGGGGGTAGCTCCTACGAGCAGTACTTC. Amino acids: CASNSGGSSYEQYF.

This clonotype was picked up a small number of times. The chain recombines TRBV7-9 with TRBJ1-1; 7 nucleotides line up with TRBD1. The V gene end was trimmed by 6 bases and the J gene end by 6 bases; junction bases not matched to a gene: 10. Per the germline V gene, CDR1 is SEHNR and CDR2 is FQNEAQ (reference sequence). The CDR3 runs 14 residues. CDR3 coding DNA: TGTGCCAGCAGTCCCCGGGACAGCGAACCTGAAGCTTTCTTT. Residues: CASSPRDSEPEAFF.

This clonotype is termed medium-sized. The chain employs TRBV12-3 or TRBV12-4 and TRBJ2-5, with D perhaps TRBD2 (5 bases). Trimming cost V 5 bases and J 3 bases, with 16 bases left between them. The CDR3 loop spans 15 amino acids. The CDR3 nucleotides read TGTGCCAGCAGTCCGCACATAAGCGGAGAAGAGACCCAGTACTTC. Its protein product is CASSPHISGEETQYF.

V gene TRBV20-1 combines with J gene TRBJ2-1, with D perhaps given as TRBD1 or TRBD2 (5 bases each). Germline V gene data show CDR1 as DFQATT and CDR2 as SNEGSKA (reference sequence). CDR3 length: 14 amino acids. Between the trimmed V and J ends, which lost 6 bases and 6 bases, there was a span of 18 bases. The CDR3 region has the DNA TGCAGTGCCGAACGAACGGGGCCAGGCAATGAGCAGTTCTTC. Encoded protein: CSAERTGPGNEQFF.

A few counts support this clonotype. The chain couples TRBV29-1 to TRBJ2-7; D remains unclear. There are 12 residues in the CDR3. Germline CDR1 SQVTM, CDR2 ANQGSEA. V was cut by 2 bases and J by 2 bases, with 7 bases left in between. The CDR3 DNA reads TGCAGCGTTGAAACAACGACCTACGAGCAGTACTTC. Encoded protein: CSVETTTYEQYF.

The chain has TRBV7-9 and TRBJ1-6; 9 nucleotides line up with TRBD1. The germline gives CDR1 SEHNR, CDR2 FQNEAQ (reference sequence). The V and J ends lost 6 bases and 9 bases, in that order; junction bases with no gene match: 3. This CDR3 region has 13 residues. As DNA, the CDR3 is TGTGCCAGCAGGGGACAGGGCGGTTCACCCCTCCACTTT. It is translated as CASRGQGGSPLHF. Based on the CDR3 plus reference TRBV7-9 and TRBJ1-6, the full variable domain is DTGVSQNPRHKITKRGQNVTFRCDPISEHNRLYWYRQTLGQGPEFLTYFQNEAQLEKSRLLSDRFSAERPKGSFSTLEIQRTEQGDSAMYLCASRGQGGSPLHFGNGTRLTVT.

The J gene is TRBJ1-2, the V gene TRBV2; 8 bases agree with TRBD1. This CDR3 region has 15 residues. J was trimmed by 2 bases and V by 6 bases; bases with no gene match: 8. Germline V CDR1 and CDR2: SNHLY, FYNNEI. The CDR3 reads CASRGQDNPNYGYTF. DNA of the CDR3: TGTGCCAGCAGGGGACAGGACAATCCCAACTATGGCTACACCTTC.

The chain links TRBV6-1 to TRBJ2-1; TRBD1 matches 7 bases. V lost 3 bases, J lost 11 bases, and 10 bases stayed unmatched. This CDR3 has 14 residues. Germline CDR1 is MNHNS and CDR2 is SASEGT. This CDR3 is CASSDYRGEEKQFF. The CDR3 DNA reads TGTGCCAGCAGTGACTACAGGGGTGAGGAAAAGCAGTTCTTC.

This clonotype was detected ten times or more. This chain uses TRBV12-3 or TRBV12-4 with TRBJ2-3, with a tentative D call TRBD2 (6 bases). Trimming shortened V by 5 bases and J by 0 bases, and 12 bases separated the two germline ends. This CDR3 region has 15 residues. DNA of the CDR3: TGTGCCAGCAGTGCTGGGGGGTCTAGCACAGATACGCAGTATTTT. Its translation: CASSAGGSSTDTQYF.

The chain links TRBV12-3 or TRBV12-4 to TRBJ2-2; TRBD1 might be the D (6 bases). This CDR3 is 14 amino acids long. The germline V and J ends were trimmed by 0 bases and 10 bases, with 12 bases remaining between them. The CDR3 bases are TGTGCCAGCAGTTTAGCGGACAGACGCCCGGAGCTGTTTTTT. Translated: CASSLADRRPELFF.

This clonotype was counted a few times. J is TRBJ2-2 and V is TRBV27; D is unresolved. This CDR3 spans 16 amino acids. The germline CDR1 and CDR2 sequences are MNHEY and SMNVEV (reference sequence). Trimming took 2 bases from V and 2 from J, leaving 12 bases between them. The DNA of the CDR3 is TGTGCCAGCAGTTTACCGACCGGTCTAAACACCGGGGAGCTGTTTTTT. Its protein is CASSLPTGLNTGELFF.

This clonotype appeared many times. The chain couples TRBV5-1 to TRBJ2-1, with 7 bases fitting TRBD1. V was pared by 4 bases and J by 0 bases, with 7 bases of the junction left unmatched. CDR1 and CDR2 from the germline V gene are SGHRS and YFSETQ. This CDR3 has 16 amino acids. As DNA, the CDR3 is TGCGCCAGCAGCCTTACCGGGACAGACTCCTACAATGAGCAGTTCTTC. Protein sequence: CASSLTGTDSYNEQFF.

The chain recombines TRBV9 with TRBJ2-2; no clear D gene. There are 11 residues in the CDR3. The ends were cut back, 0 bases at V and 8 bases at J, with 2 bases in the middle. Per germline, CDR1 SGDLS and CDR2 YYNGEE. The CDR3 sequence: CASSVGGELFF. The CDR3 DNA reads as TGTGCCAGCAGCGTAGGGGGGGAGCTGTTTTTT.